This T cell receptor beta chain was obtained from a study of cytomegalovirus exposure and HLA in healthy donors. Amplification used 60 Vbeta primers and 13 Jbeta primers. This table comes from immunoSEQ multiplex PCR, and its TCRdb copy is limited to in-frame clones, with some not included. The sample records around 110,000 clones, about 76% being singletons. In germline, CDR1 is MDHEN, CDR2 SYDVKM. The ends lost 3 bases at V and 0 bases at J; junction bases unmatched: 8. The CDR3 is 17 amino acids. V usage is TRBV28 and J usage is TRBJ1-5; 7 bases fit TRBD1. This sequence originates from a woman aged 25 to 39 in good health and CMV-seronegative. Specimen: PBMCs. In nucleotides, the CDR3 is TGTGCCAGCAGTTTTAGGACAGGTGCATATAGCAATCAGCCCCAGCATTTT. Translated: CASSFRTGAYSNQPQHF. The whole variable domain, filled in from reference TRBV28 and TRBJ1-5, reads DVKVTQSSRYLVKRTGEKVFLECVQDMDHENMFWYRQDPGLGLRLIYFSYDVKMKEKGDIPEGYSVSREKKERFSLILESASTNQTSMYLCASSFRTGAYSNQPQHFGDGTRLSIL.